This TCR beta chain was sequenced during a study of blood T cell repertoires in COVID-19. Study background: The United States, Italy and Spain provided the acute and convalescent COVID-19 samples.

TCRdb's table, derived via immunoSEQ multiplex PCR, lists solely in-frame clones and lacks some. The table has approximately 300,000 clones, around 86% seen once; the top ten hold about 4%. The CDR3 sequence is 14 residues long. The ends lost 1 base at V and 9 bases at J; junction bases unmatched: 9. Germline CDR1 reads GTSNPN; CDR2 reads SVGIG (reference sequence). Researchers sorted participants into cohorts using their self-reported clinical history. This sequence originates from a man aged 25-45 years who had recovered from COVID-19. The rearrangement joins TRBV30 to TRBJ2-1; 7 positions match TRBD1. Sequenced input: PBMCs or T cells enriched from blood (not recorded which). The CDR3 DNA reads TGTGCCTGGAGTGCGGGGACAGTTCGGGTTGAGCAGTTCTTC. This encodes CAWSAGTVRVEQFF.